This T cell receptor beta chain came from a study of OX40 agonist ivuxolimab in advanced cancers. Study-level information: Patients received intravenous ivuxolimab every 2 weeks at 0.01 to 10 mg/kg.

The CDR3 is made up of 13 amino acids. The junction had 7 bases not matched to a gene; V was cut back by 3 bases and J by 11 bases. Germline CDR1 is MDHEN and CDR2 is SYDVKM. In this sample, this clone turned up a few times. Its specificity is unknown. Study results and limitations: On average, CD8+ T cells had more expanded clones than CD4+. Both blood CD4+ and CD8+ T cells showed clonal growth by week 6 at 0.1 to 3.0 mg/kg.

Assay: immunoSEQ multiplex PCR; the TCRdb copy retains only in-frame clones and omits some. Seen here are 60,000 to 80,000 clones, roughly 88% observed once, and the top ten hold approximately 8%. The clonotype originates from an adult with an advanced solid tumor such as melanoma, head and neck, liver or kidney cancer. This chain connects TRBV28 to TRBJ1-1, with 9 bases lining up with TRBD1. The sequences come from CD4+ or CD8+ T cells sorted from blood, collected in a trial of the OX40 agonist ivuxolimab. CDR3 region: CASSLDRGHTAFF. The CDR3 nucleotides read TGTGCCAGCAGTTTGGACAGGGGCCATACGGCTTTCTTT.